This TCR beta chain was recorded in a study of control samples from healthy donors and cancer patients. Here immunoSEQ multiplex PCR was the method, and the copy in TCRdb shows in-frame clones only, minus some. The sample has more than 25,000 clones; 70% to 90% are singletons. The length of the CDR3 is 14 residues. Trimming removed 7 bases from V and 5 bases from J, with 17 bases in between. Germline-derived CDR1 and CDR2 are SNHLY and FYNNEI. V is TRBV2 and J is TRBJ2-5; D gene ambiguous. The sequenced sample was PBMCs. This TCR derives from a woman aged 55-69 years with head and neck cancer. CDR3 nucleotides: TGTGCCAGCAATGCACGGACGGCCCGGGAGACCCAGTACTTC. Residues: CASNARTARETQYF.